The 18 T cell receptor beta chains given below trace back to one sample, sequenced in a study of cytomegalovirus exposure and HLA in healthy donors. 13 Jbeta primers and 60 Vbeta primers were used for the PCR. Using immunoSEQ multiplex PCR, the repertoire was profiled, and TCRdb retains in-frame clones only, with some absent. The profile shows tens of thousands of clones, 79% of them singletons. The specimen sequenced was PBMCs. These receptor sequences come from a woman between 35 and 50 years old in good health and CMV-seronegative.

V gene TRBV19 combines with J gene TRBJ2-2; weak D call: TRBD2 (6 bases). The CDR3 loop spans 14 amino acids. V gave up 5 bases and J gave up 2 bases, with 9 bases separating them. Germline V gives CDR1 LNHDA, CDR2 SQIVND (reference sequence). The CDR3 sequence: CASSAGSNTGELFF. CDR3 nucleotide sequence: TGTGCCAGTAGTGCCGGGAGCAACACCGGGGAGCTGTTTTTT.

V and J are TRBV6-6 and TRBJ1-4; D is unresolved. The CDR3 totals 16 residues. The germline gives CDR1 MNHNY, CDR2 SVGAGI (reference sequence). Trimming took 0 bases from V and 5 from J, leaving 13 bases between them. CDR3 coding DNA: TGTGCCAGCAGTTACTCCCTACGATCGTCAAATGAAAAACTGTTTTTT. This translates into CASSYSLRSSNEKLFF.

This clone was counted a single time. The chain links TRBV5-6 to TRBJ2-2; 7 bases align to TRBD1. Germline CDR1 reads SGHDT; CDR2 reads YYEEEE. This CDR3 spans 15 amino acids. After removal of 4 bases from V and 3 bases from J, the junction contained 6 bases not matched to a gene. The CDR3 DNA reads as TGTGCCAGCAGCCCACTCGACAGGGACACCGGGGAGCTGTTTTTT. Encoded protein: CASSPLDRDTGELFF.

This chain uses TRBV5-1 with TRBJ1-5; D not certain. The CDR3 spans 12 residues. The V end lost 9 bases, the J end lost 0 bases, and 7 bases lay between the germline ends. Germline V gives CDR1 SGHRS, CDR2 YFSETQ. CDR3 sequence (DNA): TGCGCCATCAAGAGTAGCAATCAGCCCCAGCATTTT. Its translation is CAIKSSNQPQHF.

As DNA, the CDR3 is TGTGCCTGGAGCAAGACAGGGTTCCAAGAGACCCAGTACTTC. Translated: CAWSKTGFQETQYF. The chain recombines TRBV30 with TRBJ2-5, with TRBD1 matching 7 bases. With V trimmed by 3 bases and J by 1 base, 5 bases remained unmatched. There are 14 residues in the CDR3. Looked up from germline, CDR1 is GTSNPN and CDR2 is SVGIG (reference sequence).

This clone was recorded at least ten times. The chain combines TRBV10-3 with TRBJ2-7, with D possibly matching TRBD1 (5 bases). Germline-derived CDR1 and CDR2 are ENHRY and SYGVKD. The CDR3 extends over 11 amino acids. Trimming removed 2 bases at V and 6 bases at J, with 5 bases between. The CDR3 loop reads CAISEGAEQYF. The DNA for the CDR3 is TGTGCCATCAGTGAGGGGGCCGAGCAGTACTTC.

A single count supports this clone. This chain connects TRBV2 to TRBJ1-6; D is uncertain. Per germline, CDR1 SNHLY and CDR2 FYNNEI. This CDR3 spans 14 amino acids. Trimming shortened V by 4 bases and J by 10 bases, and 14 bases separated the two germline ends. Here the CDR3 reads CASSGVGLRSPLHF. DNA for the CDR3: TGTGCCAGCAGTGGGGTGGGCCTACGGTCACCCCTCCACTTT.

This clone came up a few times. The V call is TRBV14, the J call TRBJ2-7; D may be TRBD1 (6 bases). From germline, CDR1 is SGHDN and CDR2 FVKESK. The CDR3 runs 13 residues. Trimming shortened V by 4 bases and J by 2 bases, and 9 bases separated the two germline ends. The CDR3, as DNA: TGTGCCAGCAGCCGACAGGTTGCCTACGAGCAGTACTTC. Translation gives CASSRQVAYEQYF.

V gene TRBV9 combines with J gene TRBJ1-1; no definite D call. The CDR3 loop spans 15 amino acids. V lost 0 bases to trimming and J lost 1 base, with 10 bases between them. Germline V gene data show CDR1 as SGDLS and CDR2 as YYNGEE. CDR3 region: CASSVGGPWNTEAFF. The CDR3 bases are TGTGCCAGCAGCGTAGGTGGCCCCTGGAACACTGAAGCTTTCTTT.

In its sample, this clone was seen a few times. The chain carries TRBV29-1 and TRBJ1-1, with D possibly being TRBD1 (5 bases). Germline assignment: CDR1 SQVTM and CDR2 ANQGSEA. This CDR3 is built from 12 residues. Trimming left V 6 bases short and J 4 bases short, with 12 bases between. The CDR3 is CSVNGGVTEAFF. CDR3 DNA: TGCAGCGTGAATGGGGGGGTCACTGAAGCTTTCTTT.

CDR3 region: CATSRTGLQGQVYEQYF. CDR3 DNA: TGTGCCACCAGCAGGACGGGATTACAGGGTCAAGTGTACGAGCAGTACTTC. The V and J genes are TRBV15 and TRBJ2-7; weak D call: TRBD1 (6 bases). The CDR3 sequence is 17 residues long. Germline-derived CDR1 and CDR2 are LNHNV and YYDKDF (reference sequence). Trimming shortened V by 3 bases and J by 4 bases, and 22 bases separated the two germline ends.

V gene TRBV2 combines with J gene TRBJ1-2; D is unresolved. V was pared by 3 bases and J by 8 bases, with 13 bases between. This CDR3 is 13 amino acids long. Looked up from germline, CDR1 is SNHLY and CDR2 is FYNNEI. The CDR3 protein is CASSDAEVGGYTF. The CDR3 DNA follows: TGTGCCAGCAGTGATGCGGAGGTTGGCGGCTACACCTTC.

This chain joins TRBV5-1 and TRBJ1-1; D unresolved. CDR1 is SGHRS, CDR2 YFSETQ, per germline. Trimming removed 1 base from V and 1 base from J, with 11 bases in between. The CDR3 spans 15 residues. The chain's CDR3 is CASSLNVNRNTEAFF. CDR3 coding DNA: TGCGCCAGCAGCTTGAATGTAAACAGGAACACTGAAGCTTTCTTT.

The chain recombines TRBV7-3 with TRBJ2-7; unclear D gene. The V gene lost 4 bases and the J gene lost 4 bases, with 11 bases spanning the gap. Germline CDR1 is SGHTA and CDR2 is FQGTGA. There are 13 residues in the CDR3. The CDR3 sequence: CASSSGSVYEQYF. CDR3 nucleotide sequence: TGTGCCAGCAGCTCCGGGTCCGTTTACGAGCAGTACTTC.

The V call is TRBV10-3, the J call TRBJ1-3, with TRBD1 identical over 7 bases. V lost 6 bases to trimming and J lost 1 base; unmatched junction nucleotides: 6. The germline V gene encodes CDR1 ENHRY and CDR2 SYGVKD. The length of the CDR3 is 15 residues. CDR3 amino acids: CAISAGQSSGNTIYF. CDR3 DNA: TGTGCCATCAGCGCGGGACAGTCGTCTGGAAACACCATATATTTT.

The rearrangement joins TRBV7-2 to TRBJ1-1, with D unclear. The V gene lost 4 bases and the J gene lost 2 bases, with 8 bases spanning the gap. Per the germline V gene, CDR1 is SGHTA and CDR2 is FQGNSA. This CDR3 contains 13 residues. CDR3 sequence: CASSSRTNTEAFF. The DNA of the CDR3 is TGTGCCAGCAGCTCCCGGACTAACACTGAAGCTTTCTTT.

The chain has TRBV27 and TRBJ2-1; 8 bases are shared with TRBD2. Trimming cost V 3 bases and J 9 bases; bases outside gene matches: 7. Germline-derived CDR1 and CDR2 are MNHEY and SMNVEV (reference sequence). The CDR3 covers 14 residues. The CDR3 bases are TGTGCCAGCAGTTTTACGGGGGGGGGTAGTGAGCAGTTCTTC. Translation: CASSFTGGGSEQFF.

This clone was observed once. CDR3 sequence (DNA): TGTGCCGGCCGACAGGGGGTGAGCTCCTACAATGAGCAGTTCTTC. It specifies CAGRQGVSSYNEQFF. The gene calls are TRBV2 and TRBJ2-1, with 9 bases fitting TRBD1. J lost 0 bases, V lost 11 bases, and 8 bases had no gene match. Germline CDR1 and CDR2: SNHLY and FYNNEI. The CDR3 spans 15 residues.